These 15 T cell receptor beta chains were all obtained from the same sample, sequenced in a study of shared clonotypes between healthy human individuals. CD45RO-negative, CCR7-selected cells formed the naive CD8 fraction, which excluded terminally differentiated effector memory CD45RA+ cells. Some clones are missing from TCRdb's copy, which holds only in-frame ones; the method was immunoSEQ multiplex PCR. Here the sample spans about 820,000 clones, 85% to 95% being singletons. Source material: naive CD8+ T cells sorted from blood. The receptors here all came from a man aged 30 to 39 in good health.

This rearrangement joins TRBV7-9 to TRBJ2-1, with 7 nucleotides matching TRBD2. The CDR3 has 16 amino acids. The germline CDR1 and CDR2 sequences are SEHNR and FQNEAQ (reference sequence). The J segment lost 0 bases and the V segment lost 5 bases, leaving 7 bases of the junction unmatched. CDR3 in DNA: TGTGCCAGCAGCCCGGGGCGGGGGAGCTCCTACAATGAGCAGTTCTTC. Translated: CASSPGRGSSYNEQFF.

The gene calls are TRBV13 and TRBJ2-7; tentative D call: TRBD2 (6 bases). The V and J ends lost 1 base and 4 bases respectively, with 23 bases between them. The CDR3 contains 18 residues. Germline V gives CDR1 PRHDT, CDR2 FYEKMQ (reference sequence). CDR3 region: CASSLADPQVMEGYEQYF. CDR3 sequence (DNA): TGTGCCAGCAGCTTAGCCGACCCTCAGGTAATGGAGGGTTACGAGCAGTACTTC.

This clone was seen just once. The rearrangement joins TRBV9 to TRBJ2-7; the match to TRBD2 covers 7 bases. The germline V gene encodes CDR1 SGDLS and CDR2 YYNGEE. Germline trimming cut 4 bases from V and 4 bases from J; bases unmatched to any gene: 8. This CDR3 spans 14 amino acids. The CDR3 region is CASSTSSGPYEQYF. CDR3 nucleotide sequence: TGTGCCAGCAGCACCTCTAGCGGACCGTACGAGCAGTACTTC.

J is TRBJ2-1 and V is TRBV11-3; 10 positions match TRBD2. The germline V gene has CDR1 SGHNT and CDR2 YENEEA. This CDR3 has 19 amino acids. V lost 1 base, J lost 4 bases, and 13 bases stayed unmatched. The chain's CDR3 is CASSLAPILAGDGYNEQFF. CDR3 bases: TGTGCCAGCAGCTTAGCTCCAATTCTAGCGGGAGATGGGTACAATGAGCAGTTCTTC.

This clone appeared once. J is TRBJ2-1 and V is TRBV14, with 8 positions matching TRBD2. CDR3 length: 12 amino acids. Per the germline V gene, CDR1 is SGHDN and CDR2 is FVKESK. V lost 1 base to trimming and J lost 14 bases; unmatched junction nucleotides: 4. The CDR3 DNA reads as TGTGCCAGCAGCCAAGTTGGGGGACTAGAGTTCTTC. Translated, it gives CASSQVGGLEFF.

This clone was seen once. The chain combines TRBV19 with TRBJ2-7; D is unclear. CDR3 size: 14 residues. The V gene's germline CDR1 is LNHDA and CDR2 SQIVND (reference sequence). With 5 bases removed from V and 7 bases from J, the gap between germline ends came to 18 bases. The CDR3 protein is CASSETLDPLEQYF. The DNA of the CDR3 is TGTGCCAGTAGTGAGACCCTCGACCCTCTGGAGCAGTACTTC.

V usage is TRBV27 and J usage is TRBJ2-7, with a possible D match to TRBD2 (6 bases). V gave up 5 bases and J gave up 6 bases, with 17 bases separating them. This CDR3 is built from 14 residues. Looked up from germline, CDR1 is MNHEY and CDR2 is SMNVEV (reference sequence). CDR3 coding DNA: TGTGCCAGCAGTCCATCCCCTCGGGGGTCCGAGCAGTACTTC. Protein sequence: CASSPSPRGSEQYF.

The chain is built from TRBV5-8 and TRBJ1-4; D might be TRBD1 (5 bases). The CDR3 has 16 residues. Germline loops: CDR1 SGHTS, CDR2 YDEGEE. The V and J ends lost 4 bases and 11 bases respectively, with 24 bases between them. In nucleotides, the CDR3 is TGTGCCAGCAGCCCGTCCGGAGGGACTGACTTCCTCAAACTGTTTTTT. Its translation is CASSPSGGTDFLKLFF.

About this clone: Different DNA sequences within this sample yield the same CDR3. The rearrangement links TRBV20-1 to TRBJ2-7; tentative D call: TRBD2 (5 bases). The length of the CDR3 is 11 residues. Germline assignment: CDR1 DFQATT and CDR2 SNEGSKA (reference sequence). Trimming cost V 6 bases and J 4 bases, with 10 bases left between them. The CDR3 DNA reads TGCAGTGCCCCCCGCGGGTACGAGCAGTACTTC. It yields the protein CSAPRGYEQYF.

The chain uses TRBV27 and TRBJ2-7; no clear D gene. Germline V gene lookup returns CDR1 MNHEY and CDR2 SMNVEV (reference sequence). Trimming shortened V by 1 base and J by 5 bases, and 6 bases separated the two germline ends. CDR3 length: 12 amino acids. The CDR3 loop reads CASSLLGHEQYF. The CDR3 coding sequence is TGTGCCAGCAGTTTATTAGGACACGAGCAGTACTTC.

J is TRBJ1-5 and V is TRBV7-8; tentatively, D is TRBD1 (6 bases). Germline lookup yields CDR1 SGHVS and CDR2 FQNEAQ. This CDR3 has 14 residues. V dropped 2 bases and J dropped 7 bases, with 12 bases sitting between them. CDR3 nucleotides: TGTGCCAGCAGCTTAAACAGGGATCTACAGCCCCAGCATTTT. Translating gives CASSLNRDLQPQHF.

The chain carries TRBV6-5 and TRBJ1-5, with D unresolved. V lost 0 bases and J lost 5, with 11 bases in between. This CDR3 is built from 15 residues. The V gene's germline CDR1 is MNHEY and CDR2 SVGAGI. The CDR3 sequence is CASSYSLVRDQPQHF. As DNA, the CDR3 is TGTGCCAGCAGTTACTCGTTGGTTCGGGATCAGCCCCAGCATTTT.

The chain employs TRBV6-6 and TRBJ2-2; TRBD1 matches at 9 bases. V was pared by 2 bases and J by 7 bases, with 2 bases of the junction left unmatched. There are 14 residues in the CDR3. The germline V gene has CDR1 MNHNY and CDR2 SVGAGI (reference sequence). The CDR3 nucleotides are TGTGCCAGCAGTTACACAGGGGGCGGCGGGGAGCTGTTTTTT. It translates to CASSYTGGGGELFF.

Points on this clone: This specimen includes other DNA sequences encoding the same CDR3. The chain couples TRBV11-2 to TRBJ2-7; 8 bases match TRBD1. The CDR3 runs to 15 residues. The germline CDR1 and CDR2 sequences are SGHAT and FQNNGV. Trimming cost V 5 bases and J 1 base; bases outside gene matches: 7. The DNA of the CDR3 is TGTGCCAGCAGCCCCCGGGACAGGCCATCCTACGAGCAGTACTTC. Its translation: CASSPRDRPSYEQYF.

The chain's CDR3 is CASSSRDPALGNQPQHF. As DNA, the CDR3 is TGTGCCAGCAGTTCACGGGACCCCGCTTTAGGAAATCAGCCCCAGCATTTT. V usage is TRBV27 and J usage is TRBJ1-5; tentative D call: TRBD1 (5 bases). This CDR3 region has 17 residues. Germline lookup yields CDR1 MNHEY and CDR2 SMNVEV (reference sequence). Trimming removed 4 bases at V and 4 bases at J, with 20 bases between.